This T cell receptor beta chain was sequenced during a study of control samples from healthy donors and cancer patients. Data came from immunoSEQ multiplex PCR; TCRdb stores just in-frame clones and leaves some out. The data show about 89,000 clones, 85% seen once. V trimming: 3 bases; J trimming: 4 bases; junction bases outside the gene matches: 9. Germline CDR1 reads SGHRS; CDR2 reads YFSETQ. The CDR3 consists of 17 residues. The chain links TRBV5-1 to TRBJ2-3; 12 nucleotides line up with TRBD2. The sample consisted of blood. The sequence was obtained from a woman aged 40 to 49 in good health. CDR3 sequence: CASSSGLAGTRADTQYF. The CDR3 DNA sequence: TGCGCCAGCAGCTCCGGACTAGCGGGGACCAGGGCAGATACGCAGTATTTT. The full variable domain, rest sourced from reference TRBV5-1 and TRBJ2-3, is KAGVTQTPRYLIKTRGQQVTLSCSPISGHRSVSWYQQTPGQGLQFLFEYFSETQRNKGNFPGRFSGRQFSNSRSEMNVSTLELGDSALYLCASSSGLAGTRADTQYFGPGTRLTVL.